This note documents a single TCR beta chain sequence. The antigen is not known. The entry originates in a study of siplizumab effects on memory and regulatory T cells. The CDR3 has 12 residues. V was pared by 4 bases and J by 5 bases, with 8 bases between. Germline V CDR1 and CDR2: MNHEY, SVGAGI. Assayed TCR templates numbered some 9.3 x 10^4 for each sample. Data came from immunoSEQ multiplex PCR; TCRdb stores just in-frame clones and leaves some out. This table has around 110,000 clones, approximately 94% appearing once. Study observations and caveats: A minor fraction of alloreactive clones, and no more, mapped to unstimulated subsets. Naive versus memory phenotype went unassigned for roughly 75-96% of proliferating CD4+ or CD8+ clones.

The chain combines TRBV6-5 with TRBJ1-2; D not resolved. Sequences were obtained from non-Treg CD4+ T cells sorted from blood. The sequence came from a human donor in good health. The CDR3 reads CASSSGRYGYTF. The DNA for the CDR3 is TGTGCCAGCAGTTCGGGTAGATATGGCTACACCTTC.